The clone carrying this T cell receptor beta chain was found once. The antigen is undetermined. The data belong to a study of OX40 agonist ivuxolimab in advanced cancers. Study overall: Prior anti-PD-1, anti-PD-L1 or anti-CTLA-4 therapy was allowed; 40% had some.

Study results and limitations: Low normalized clonal expansion also occurred in some nonresponding patients.

Measured with immunoSEQ multiplex PCR; TCRdb has only the in-frame clones, and not every one. Of some 80,000 clones in the sample, 75% to 90% were seen once. The source was CD4+ or CD8+ T cells sorted from blood, collected in a trial of the OX40 agonist ivuxolimab. This sequence was found in an adult with an advanced solid tumor such as melanoma, head and neck, liver or kidney cancer.

The CDR3 bases are TGTGCCAGCAGCGGGACAGGGAGTTACTATGGCTACACCTTC. It codes for CASSGTGSYYGYTF. The V gene is TRBV5-5, the J gene TRBJ1-2, with TRBD1 matching over 9 bases. CDR1 SGHKS and CDR2 YYEKEE come from the germline V gene (reference sequence). With V trimmed by 4 bases and J by 3 bases, 4 bases remained unmatched. This CDR3 has 14 amino acids.